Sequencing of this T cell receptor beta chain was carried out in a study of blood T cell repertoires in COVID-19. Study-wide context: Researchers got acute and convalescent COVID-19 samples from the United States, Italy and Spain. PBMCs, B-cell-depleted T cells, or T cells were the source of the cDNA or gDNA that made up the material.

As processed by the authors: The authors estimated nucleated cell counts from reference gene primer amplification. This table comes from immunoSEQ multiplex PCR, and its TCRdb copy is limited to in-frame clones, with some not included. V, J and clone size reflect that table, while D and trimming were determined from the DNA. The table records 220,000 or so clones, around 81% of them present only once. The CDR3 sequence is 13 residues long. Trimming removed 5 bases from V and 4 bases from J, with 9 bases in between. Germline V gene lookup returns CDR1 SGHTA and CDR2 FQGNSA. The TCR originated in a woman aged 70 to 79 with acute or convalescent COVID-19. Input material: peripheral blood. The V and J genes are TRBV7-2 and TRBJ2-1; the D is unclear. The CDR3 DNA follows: TGTGCCAGCAGCGTGGGCCATTACAATGAGCAGTTCTTC. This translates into CASSVGHYNEQFF.